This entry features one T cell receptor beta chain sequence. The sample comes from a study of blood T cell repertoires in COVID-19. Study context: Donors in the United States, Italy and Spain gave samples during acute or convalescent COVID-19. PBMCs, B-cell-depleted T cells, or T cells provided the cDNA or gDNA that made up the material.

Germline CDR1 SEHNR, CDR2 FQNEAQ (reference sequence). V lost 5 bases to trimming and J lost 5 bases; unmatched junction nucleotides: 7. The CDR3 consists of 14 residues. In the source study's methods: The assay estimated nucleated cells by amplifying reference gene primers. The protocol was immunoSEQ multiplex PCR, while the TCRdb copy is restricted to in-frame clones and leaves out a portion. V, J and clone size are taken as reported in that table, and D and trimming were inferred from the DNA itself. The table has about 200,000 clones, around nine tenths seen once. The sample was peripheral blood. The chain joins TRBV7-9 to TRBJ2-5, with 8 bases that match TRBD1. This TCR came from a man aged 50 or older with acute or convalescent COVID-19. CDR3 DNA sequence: TGTGCCAGCAGCGCCGGACAGGGTTATGAGACCCAGTACTTC. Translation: CASSAGQGYETQYF. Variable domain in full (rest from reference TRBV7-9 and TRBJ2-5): DTGVSQNPRHKITKRGQNVTFRCDPISEHNRLYWYRQTLGQGPEFLTYFQNEAQLEKSRLLSDRFSAERPKGSFSTLEIQRTEQGDSAMYLCASSAGQGYETQYFGPGTRLLVL.